This T cell receptor beta chain comes out of a study of blood T cell repertoires in COVID-19. Study information: Samples of COVID-19 (acute and convalescent) were obtained from the United States, Italy and Spain.

The germline CDR1 and CDR2 sequences are MRHNA and SNTAGT. The CDR3 has 14 residues. V lost 7 bases and J lost 1; bases outside the gene matches: 1. TCRdb keeps only in-frame clones here, not all; method: immunoSEQ multiplex PCR. Altogether around 160,000 clones are present, under 95% being singletons, with the ten largest covering 15% to 20%. The J gene is TRBJ2-7, the V gene TRBV6-4; 13 positions agree with TRBD2. The clonotype comes from a man aged 55-75 years with active or convalescent COVID-19. Input material: peripheral blood. For the CDR3, the DNA is TGTGCCAGCAAGGGACTAGCGGGGTCCTACGAGCAGTACTTC. It is translated as CASKGLAGSYEQYF.